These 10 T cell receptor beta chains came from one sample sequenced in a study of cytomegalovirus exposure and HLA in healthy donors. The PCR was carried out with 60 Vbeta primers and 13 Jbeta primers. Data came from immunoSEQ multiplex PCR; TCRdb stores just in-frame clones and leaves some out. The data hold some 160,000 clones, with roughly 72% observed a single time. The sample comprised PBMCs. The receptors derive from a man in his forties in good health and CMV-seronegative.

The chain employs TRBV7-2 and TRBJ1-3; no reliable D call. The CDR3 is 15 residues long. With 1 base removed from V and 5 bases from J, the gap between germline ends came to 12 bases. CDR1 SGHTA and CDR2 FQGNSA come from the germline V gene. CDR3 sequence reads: CASSLVRGARNTIYF. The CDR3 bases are TGTGCCAGCAGCTTAGTACGGGGAGCAAGAAACACCATATATTTT.

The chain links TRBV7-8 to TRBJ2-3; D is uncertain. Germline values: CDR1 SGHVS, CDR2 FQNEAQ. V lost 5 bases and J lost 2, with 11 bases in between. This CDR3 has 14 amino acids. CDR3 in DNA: TGTGCCAGCAGCCCAGGCTCCTCCACAGATACGCAGTATTTT. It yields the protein CASSPGSSTDTQYF.

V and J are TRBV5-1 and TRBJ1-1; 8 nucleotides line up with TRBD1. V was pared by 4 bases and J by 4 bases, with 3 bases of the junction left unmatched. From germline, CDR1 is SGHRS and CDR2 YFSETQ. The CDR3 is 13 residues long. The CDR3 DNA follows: TGCGCCAGCAGCATAGACAGGGGCACTGAAGCTTTCTTT. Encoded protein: CASSIDRGTEAFF.

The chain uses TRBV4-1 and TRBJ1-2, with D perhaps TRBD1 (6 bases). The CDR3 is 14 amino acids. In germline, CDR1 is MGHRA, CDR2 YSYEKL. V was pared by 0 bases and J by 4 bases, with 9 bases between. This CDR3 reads CASSQDQGPYGYTF. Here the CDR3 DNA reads TGCGCCAGCAGCCAAGATCAGGGGCCCTATGGCTACACCTTC.

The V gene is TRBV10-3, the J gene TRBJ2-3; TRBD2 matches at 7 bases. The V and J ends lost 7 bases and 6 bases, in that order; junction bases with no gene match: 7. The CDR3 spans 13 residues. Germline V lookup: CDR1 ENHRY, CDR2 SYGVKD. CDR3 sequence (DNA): TGTGCCATCACTAGCGGCACCCGGGATACGCAGTATTTT. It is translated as CAITSGTRDTQYF.

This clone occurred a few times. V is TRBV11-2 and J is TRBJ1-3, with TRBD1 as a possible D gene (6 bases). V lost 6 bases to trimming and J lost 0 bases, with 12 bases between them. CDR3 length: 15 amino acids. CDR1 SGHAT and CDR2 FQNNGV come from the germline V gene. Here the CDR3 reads CASSYGTTSGNTIYF. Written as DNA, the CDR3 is TGTGCCAGCAGTTACGGGACAACCTCTGGAAACACCATATATTTT.

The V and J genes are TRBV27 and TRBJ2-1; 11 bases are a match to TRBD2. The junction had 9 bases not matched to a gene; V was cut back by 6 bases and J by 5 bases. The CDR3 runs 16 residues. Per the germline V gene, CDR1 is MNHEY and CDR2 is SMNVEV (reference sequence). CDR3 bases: TGTGCCAGCAGCCACATAGCGGGAGGGCCAGACAATGAGCAGTTCTTC. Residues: CASSHIAGGPDNEQFF.

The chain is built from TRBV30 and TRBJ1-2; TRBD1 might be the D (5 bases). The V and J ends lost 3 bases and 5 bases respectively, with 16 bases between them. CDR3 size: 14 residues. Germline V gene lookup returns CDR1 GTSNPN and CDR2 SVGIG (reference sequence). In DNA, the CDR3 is TGTGCCTGGAGCACCGGCGGGGACTTATATGGCTACACCTTC. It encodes CAWSTGGDLYGYTF.

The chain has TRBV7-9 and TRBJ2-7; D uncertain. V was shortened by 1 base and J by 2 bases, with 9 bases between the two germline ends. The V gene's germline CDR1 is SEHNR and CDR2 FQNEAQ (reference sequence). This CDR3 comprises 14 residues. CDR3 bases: TGTGCCAGCAGCTTAGAAGGAGAAACCTACGAGCAGTACTTC. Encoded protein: CASSLEGETYEQYF.

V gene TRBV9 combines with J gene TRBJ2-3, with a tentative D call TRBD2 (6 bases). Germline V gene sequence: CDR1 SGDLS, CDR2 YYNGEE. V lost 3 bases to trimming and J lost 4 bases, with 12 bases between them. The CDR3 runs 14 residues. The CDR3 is CASSDSGAADTQYF. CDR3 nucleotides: TGTGCCAGCAGCGACTCGGGAGCGGCAGATACGCAGTATTTT.